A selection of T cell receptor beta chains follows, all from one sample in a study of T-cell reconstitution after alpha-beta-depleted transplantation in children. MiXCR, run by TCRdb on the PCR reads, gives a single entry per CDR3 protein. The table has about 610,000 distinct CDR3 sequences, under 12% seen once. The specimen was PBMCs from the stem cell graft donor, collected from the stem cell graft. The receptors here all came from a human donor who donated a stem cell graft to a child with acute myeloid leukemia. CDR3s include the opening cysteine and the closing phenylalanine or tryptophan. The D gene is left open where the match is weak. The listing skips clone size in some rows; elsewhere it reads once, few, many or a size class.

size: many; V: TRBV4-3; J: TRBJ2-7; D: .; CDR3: CASSQDQGTGATYEQYF; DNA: TGCGCCAGCAGCCAAGATCAGGGGACGGGGGCAACCTACGAGCAGTACTTC
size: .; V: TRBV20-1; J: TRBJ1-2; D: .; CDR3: CSVERGFGSGYTF; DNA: TGCAGTGTTGAGAGAGGGTTTGGAAGCGGCTACACCTTC
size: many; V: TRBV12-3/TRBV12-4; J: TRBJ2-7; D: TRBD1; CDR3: CASSSRQGAQYF; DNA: TGTGCCAGCAGTTCAAGACAGGGGGCTCAGTACTTC
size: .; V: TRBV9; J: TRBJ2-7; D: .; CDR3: CASDRSGSAYEQYF; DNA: TGTGCCAGTGACAGGAGCGGTTCTGCCTACGAGCAGTACTTC
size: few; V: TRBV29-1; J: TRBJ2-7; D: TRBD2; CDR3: CSASQAGLIGEQYF; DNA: TGCAGCGCTTCTCAAGCGGGACTCATCGGGGAGCAGTACTTC
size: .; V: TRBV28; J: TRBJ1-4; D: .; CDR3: CASSRGGQSHDGKLFF; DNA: TGTGCCAGCAGTCGAGGGGGGCAGAGCCATGATGGAAAACTGTTTTTT
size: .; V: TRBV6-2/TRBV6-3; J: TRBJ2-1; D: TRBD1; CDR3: CASTNPGQGAGSSYNEQFF; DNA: TGTGCCAGCACAAACCCGGGACAGGGGGCAGGAAGCTCCTACAATGAGCAGTTCTTC
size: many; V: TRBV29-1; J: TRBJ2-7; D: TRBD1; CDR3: CSVDGQGALTGEQYF; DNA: TGCAGCGTTGATGGTCAGGGGGCTCTCACTGGGGAGCAGTACTTC
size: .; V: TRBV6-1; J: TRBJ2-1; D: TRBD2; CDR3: CASTLMAGGRGSYNEQFF; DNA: TGTGCCAGCACTCTCATGGCGGGAGGCCGGGGGTCCTACAATGAGCAGTTCTTC
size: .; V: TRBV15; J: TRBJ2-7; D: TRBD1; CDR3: CATSRNRGPYEQYF; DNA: TGTGCCACCAGCAGGAACAGGGGGCCCTACGAGCAGTACTTC
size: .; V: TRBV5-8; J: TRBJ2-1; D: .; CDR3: CASSRHVGGTHNEQFF; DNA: TGTGCCAGCAGCCGCCACGTAGGCGGGACCCACAATGAGCAGTTCTTC
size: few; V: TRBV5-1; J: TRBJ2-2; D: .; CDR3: CASSPGSPGSGELFF; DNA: TGCGCCAGCAGCCCGGGAAGCCCAGGGAGCGGGGAGCTGTTTTTT
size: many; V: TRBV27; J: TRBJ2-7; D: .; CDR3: CASSFQGAGRYEQYF; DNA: TGTGCCAGCAGTTTTCAAGGGGCTGGGCGCTACGAGCAGTACTTC
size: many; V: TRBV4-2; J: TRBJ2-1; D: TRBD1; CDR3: CASSQTRTGIKYNEQFF; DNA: TGTGCCAGCAGCCAAACCAGGACAGGTATCAAGTACAATGAGCAGTTCTTC
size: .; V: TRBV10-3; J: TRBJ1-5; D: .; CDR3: CATQVQPQHF; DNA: TGTGCCACCCAGGTTCAGCCCCAGCATTTT
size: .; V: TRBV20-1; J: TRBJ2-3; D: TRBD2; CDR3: CSASLSPSGQGGTQYF; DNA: TGCAGTGCTAGCCTTTCCCCTAGCGGCCAGGGAGGTACGCAGTATTTT
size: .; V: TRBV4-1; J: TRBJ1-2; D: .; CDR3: CASSQYRDTNYGYTF; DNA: TGCGCCAGCAGCCAGTACCGAGACACTAACTATGGCTACACCTTC
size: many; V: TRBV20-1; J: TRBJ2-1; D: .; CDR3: CSASRDVLNNEQFF; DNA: TGCAGTGCTTCTCGGGATGTCCTCAACAATGAGCAGTTCTTC
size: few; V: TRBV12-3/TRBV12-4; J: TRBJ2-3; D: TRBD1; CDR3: CASKPNRGRGTDTQYF; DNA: TGTGCCAGCAAACCTAACAGGGGGCGCGGTACAGATACGCAGTATTTT
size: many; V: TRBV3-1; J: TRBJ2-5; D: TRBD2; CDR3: CASSQEGGRIETQYF; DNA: TGTGCCAGCAGCCAAGAAGGCGGGAGAATAGAGACCCAGTACTTC
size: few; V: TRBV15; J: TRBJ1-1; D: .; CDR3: CATEGASTEAFF; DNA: TGTGCCACCGAAGGGGCTTCCACTGAAGCTTTCTTT
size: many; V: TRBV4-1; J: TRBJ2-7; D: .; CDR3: CASSHQGGMAYEQYF; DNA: TGCGCCAGCAGCCACCAAGGGGGGATGGCCTACGAGCAGTACTTC
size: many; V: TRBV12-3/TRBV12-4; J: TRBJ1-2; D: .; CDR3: CASSFGTANYGYTF; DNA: TGTGCCAGCAGTTTTGGGACGGCCAACTATGGCTACACCTTC
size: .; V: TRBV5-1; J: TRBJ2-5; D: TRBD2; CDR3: CASSQSRTGGETQYF; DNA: TGCGCCAGCAGTCAGTCGAGAACGGGAGGTGAGACCCAGTACTTC
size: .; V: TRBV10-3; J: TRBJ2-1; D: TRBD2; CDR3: CAIKGLDANEQFF; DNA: TGTGCCATCAAGGGACTAGATGCCAATGAGCAGTTCTTC
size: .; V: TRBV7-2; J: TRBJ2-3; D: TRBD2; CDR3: CASSSVGTSGTDTQYF; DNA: TGTGCCAGCAGCTCGGTGGGGACTAGCGGGACGGATACGCAGTATTTT
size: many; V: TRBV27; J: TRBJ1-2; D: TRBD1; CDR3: CASSGTGPWGYTF; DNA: TGTGCCAGCAGTGGGACAGGACCTTGGGGCTACACCTTC
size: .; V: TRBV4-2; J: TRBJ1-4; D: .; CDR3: CASSQVRGTNEKLFF; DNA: TGTGCCAGCAGCCAAGTCCGGGGGACTAATGAAAAACTGTTTTTT
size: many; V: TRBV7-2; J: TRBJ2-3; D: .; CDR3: CASRPGDTQYF; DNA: TGTGCCAGCAGGCCCGGGGATACGCAGTATTTT
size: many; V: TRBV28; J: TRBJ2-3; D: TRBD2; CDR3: CASSSPGGRDIDTQYF; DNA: TGTGCCAGCAGTTCCCCCGGCGGGAGGGATATAGATACGCAGTATTTT
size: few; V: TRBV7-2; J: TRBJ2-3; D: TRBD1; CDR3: CAKGQNTDTQYF; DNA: TGTGCCAAGGGACAGAACACAGATACGCAGTATTTT
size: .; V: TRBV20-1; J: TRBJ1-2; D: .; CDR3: CSAVSTGLGGYTF; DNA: TGCAGTGCTGTTTCGACGGGACTGGGCGGCTACACCTTC
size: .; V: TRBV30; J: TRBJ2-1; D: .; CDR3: CAHALANEQFF; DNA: TGTGCCCACGCCCTAGCGAATGAGCAGTTCTTC
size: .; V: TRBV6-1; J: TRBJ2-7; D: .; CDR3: CASRDIGASYEQYF; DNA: TGTGCCAGCAGGGATATTGGGGCGTCCTACGAGCAGTACTTC
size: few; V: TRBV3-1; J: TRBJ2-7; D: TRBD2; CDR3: CASCPRLAGGDSYEQYF; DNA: TGTGCCAGCTGCCCCCGACTAGCGGGAGGTGACTCCTACGAGCAGTACTTC
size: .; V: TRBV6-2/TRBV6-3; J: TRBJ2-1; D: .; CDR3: CATSDPDWQFF; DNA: TGTGCCACCTCAGATCCGGACTGGCAGTTCTTC
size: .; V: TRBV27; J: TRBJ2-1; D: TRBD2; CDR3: CASSPGLAAPYNEQFF; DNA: TGTGCCAGCAGTCCGGGACTAGCGGCCCCGTACAATGAGCAGTTCTTC
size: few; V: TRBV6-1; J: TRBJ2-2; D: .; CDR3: CAARPYTSPGELFF; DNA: TGTGCCGCTAGGCCATACACGAGTCCCGGGGAGCTGTTTTTT
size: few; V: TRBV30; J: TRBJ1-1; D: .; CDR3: CAWSVEGETEAFF; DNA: TGTGCCTGGAGTGTAGAGGGGGAGACTGAAGCTTTCTTT
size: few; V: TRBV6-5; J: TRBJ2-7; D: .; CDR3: CASSFQGEQYF; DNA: TGTGCCAGCAGTTTCCAGGGGGAGCAGTACTTC
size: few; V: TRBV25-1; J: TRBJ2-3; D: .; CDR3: CASSEPSGLTDTQYF; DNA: TGTGCCAGCAGTGAACCCAGCGGGCTCACAGATACGCAGTATTTT
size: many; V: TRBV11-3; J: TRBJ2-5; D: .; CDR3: CASSSRDTYQETQYF; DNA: TGTGCCAGCAGCTCCCGGGACACTTACCAAGAGACCCAGTACTTC
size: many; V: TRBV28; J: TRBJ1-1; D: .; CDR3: CASGGGALNTEAFF; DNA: TGTGCCAGCGGGGGCGGAGCCCTCAACACTGAAGCTTTCTTT